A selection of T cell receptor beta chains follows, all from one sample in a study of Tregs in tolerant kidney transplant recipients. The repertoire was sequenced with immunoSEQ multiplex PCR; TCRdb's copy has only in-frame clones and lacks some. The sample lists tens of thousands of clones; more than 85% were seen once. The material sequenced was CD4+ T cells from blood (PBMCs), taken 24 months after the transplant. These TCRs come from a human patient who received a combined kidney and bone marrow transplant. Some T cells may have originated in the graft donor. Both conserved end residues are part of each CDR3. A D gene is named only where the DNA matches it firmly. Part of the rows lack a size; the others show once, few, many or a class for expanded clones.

cdr3_nt: TGCGCCAGCAGCTCACAGGGGCAGGACGAAAAACTGTTTTTT
cdr3_aa: CASSSQGQDEKLFF
cdr3_length: 14
d_call: TRBD1
v_call: TRBV5-1
j_call: TRBJ1-4
clone_size: few

cdr3_nt: TGTGCCAGCAGCGTAGATACGGTGAATAATTCACCCCTCCACTTT
cdr3_aa: CASSVDTVNNSPLHF
cdr3_length: 15
d_call: -
v_call: TRBV9
j_call: TRBJ1-6
clone_size: -

cdr3_nt: TGTGCCACCAGCAGAGATATGGGCGACAGCAATTCCCCCTACGAGCAGTACTTC
cdr3_aa: CATSRDMGDSNSPYEQYF
cdr3_length: 18
d_call: -
v_call: TRBV15
j_call: TRBJ2-7
clone_size: -

cdr3_nt: TGTGCCAGCAGCTTGTTGGGACAGGGATACACAGATACGCAGTATTTT
cdr3_aa: CASSLLGQGYTDTQYF
cdr3_length: 16
d_call: TRBD1
v_call: TRBV5-8
j_call: TRBJ2-3
clone_size: -

cdr3_nt: TGTGCCACTCAGAGGGGGACAACCACAAATACGCAGTATTTT
cdr3_aa: CATQRGTTTNTQYF
cdr3_length: 14
d_call: -
v_call: TRBV15
j_call: TRBJ2-3
clone_size: -

cdr3_nt: TGTGCCAGCTCACCACCCACCCTTCGGACAGGGTCCCCTGGACACTACGAGCAGTACTTC
cdr3_aa: CASSPPTLRTGSPGHYEQYF
cdr3_length: 20
d_call: TRBD1
v_call: TRBV18
j_call: TRBJ2-7
clone_size: -

cdr3_nt: TGTGCCAGCAGCTTAGGGCTTGGGACAGGGGGCACCGGGGAGCTGTTTTTT
cdr3_aa: CASSLGLGTGGTGELFF
cdr3_length: 17
d_call: TRBD1
v_call: TRBV7-2
j_call: TRBJ2-2
clone_size: -

cdr3_nt: TGTGCCAGCAGCTTGGAAGGGGGTCACTATGGCTACACCTTC
cdr3_aa: CASSLEGGHYGYTF
cdr3_length: 14
d_call: -
v_call: TRBV5-4
j_call: TRBJ1-2
clone_size: -

cdr3_nt: TGTGCCAGCTCACCCGGGACAGGCCAAGAGACCCAGTACTTC
cdr3_aa: CASSPGTGQETQYF
cdr3_length: 14
d_call: TRBD1
v_call: TRBV18
j_call: TRBJ2-5
clone_size: -

cdr3_nt: TGTGCCAGCAGCTGGTCGCCGCTATTGAACACTGAAGCTTTCTTT
cdr3_aa: CASSWSPLLNTEAFF
cdr3_length: 15
d_call: -
v_call: TRBV5-4
j_call: TRBJ1-1
clone_size: -

cdr3_nt: TGTGCCAGTAGTATAGGGTCAGGGGACGCTGAAGCTTTCTTT
cdr3_aa: CASSIGSGDAEAFF
cdr3_length: 14
d_call: -
v_call: TRBV19
j_call: TRBJ1-1
clone_size: -

cdr3_nt: TGTGCCAGCAGCTTGCGCGGGGGGAATGAGCAGTTCTTC
cdr3_aa: CASSLRGGNEQFF
cdr3_length: 13
d_call: TRBD2
v_call: TRBV5-4
j_call: TRBJ2-1
clone_size: -

cdr3_nt: TGTGCCATCAGTGGACTAGCGGGAACCAAAAACATTCAGTACTTC
cdr3_aa: CAISGLAGTKNIQYF
cdr3_length: 15
d_call: TRBD2
v_call: TRBV10-3
j_call: TRBJ2-4
clone_size: few

cdr3_nt: TGTGCCAGCAGTTTCTTTAGCGGGGGGGCATTCCATGAGCAGTTCTTC
cdr3_aa: CASSFFSGGAFHEQFF
cdr3_length: 16
d_call: TRBD2
v_call: TRBV27
j_call: TRBJ2-1
clone_size: -

cdr3_nt: TGTGCCAGCAGCTTAAGCGAAGGGGCGGAACTCTCCTACGAGCAGTACTTC
cdr3_aa: CASSLSEGAELSYEQYF
cdr3_length: 17
d_call: -
v_call: TRBV11-3
j_call: TRBJ2-7
clone_size: -

cdr3_nt: TGCGCCAGCAGCTTGGGGGCAGATAGCTATGGCTACACCTTC
cdr3_aa: CASSLGADSYGYTF
cdr3_length: 14
d_call: -
v_call: TRBV5-1
j_call: TRBJ1-2
clone_size: few

cdr3_nt: TGTGCCAGCACGCGGCAGAACCAAGAGACCCAGTACTTC
cdr3_aa: CASTRQNQETQYF
cdr3_length: 13
d_call: -
v_call: TRBV6-1
j_call: TRBJ2-5
clone_size: -

cdr3_nt: TGCGCCAGCAGCTTGTTTCAGGGGGATCTCGAGCAGTACTTC
cdr3_aa: CASSLFQGDLEQYF
cdr3_length: 14
d_call: TRBD1
v_call: TRBV5-1
j_call: TRBJ2-7
clone_size: -

cdr3_nt: TGCGCCAGCAGCCACAGACAGCATAGAGGCTACACCTTC
cdr3_aa: CASSHRQHRGYTF
cdr3_length: 13
d_call: -
v_call: TRBV4-3
j_call: TRBJ1-2
clone_size: -

cdr3_nt: TGTGCCAGCAGCTTCGAAGGGGGCCGGAATGAGCAGTTCTTC
cdr3_aa: CASSFEGGRNEQFF
cdr3_length: 14
d_call: TRBD1
v_call: TRBV7-3
j_call: TRBJ2-1
clone_size: -

cdr3_nt: TGTGCCAGCAGCCGCTCCTACGAGCAGTACTTC
cdr3_aa: CASSRSYEQYF
cdr3_length: 11
d_call: -
v_call: TRBV7-2
j_call: TRBJ2-7
clone_size: -

cdr3_nt: TGTGCCAGCACCCTATCGGACAGGGCCTACAATGAGCAGTTCTTC
cdr3_aa: CASTLSDRAYNEQFF
cdr3_length: 15
d_call: TRBD1
v_call: TRBV6-5
j_call: TRBJ2-1
clone_size: -

cdr3_nt: TGTGCCAGCTCACCAAGCGAGACCCAGTACTTC
cdr3_aa: CASSPSETQYF
cdr3_length: 11
d_call: -
v_call: TRBV18
j_call: TRBJ2-5
clone_size: -

cdr3_nt: TGTGCCAGCAGCTTAGTCAGGGGTGAGAACACCGGGGAGCTGTTTTTT
cdr3_aa: CASSLVRGENTGELFF
cdr3_length: 16
d_call: -
v_call: TRBV7-7
j_call: TRBJ2-2
clone_size: -

cdr3_nt: TGTGCCAGCAGCCAGGCACCAGGGGGCCGTAACGAGCAGTACTTC
cdr3_aa: CASSQAPGGRNEQYF
cdr3_length: 15
d_call: TRBD1
v_call: TRBV7-3
j_call: TRBJ2-7
clone_size: -

cdr3_nt: TGTGCCAGCAGCTCTACAGGGCGGGTTGAAGCTTTCTTT
cdr3_aa: CASSSTGRVEAFF
cdr3_length: 13
d_call: -
v_call: TRBV7-2
j_call: TRBJ1-1
clone_size: -

cdr3_nt: TGTGCCAGCAGCCAACTGAGCGGGTACCGGGAGACCCAGTACTTC
cdr3_aa: CASSQLSGYRETQYF
cdr3_length: 15
d_call: -
v_call: TRBV4-2
j_call: TRBJ2-5
clone_size: -

cdr3_nt: TGTGCCAGCAGCAAAGAAGCGGGACGGGATGATGGCTACACCTTC
cdr3_aa: CASSKEAGRDDGYTF
cdr3_length: 15
d_call: -
v_call: TRBV11-3
j_call: TRBJ1-2
clone_size: -

cdr3_nt: TGTGCCTGGAGACTTCAGGGGGCCAACTATGGCTACACCTTC
cdr3_aa: CAWRLQGANYGYTF
cdr3_length: 14
d_call: TRBD1
v_call: TRBV30
j_call: TRBJ1-2
clone_size: -

cdr3_nt: TGTGCCAGCAACGATGGGGGGTTTAACTATGGCTACACCTTC
cdr3_aa: CASNDGGFNYGYTF
cdr3_length: 14
d_call: -
v_call: TRBV5-4
j_call: TRBJ1-2
clone_size: -

cdr3_nt: TGCGCCAGCAGTGAGGGCCAGCGGGGGGGTGAGACCCAGTACTTC
cdr3_aa: CASSEGQRGGETQYF
cdr3_length: 15
d_call: TRBD2
v_call: TRBV10-2
j_call: TRBJ2-5
clone_size: -

cdr3_nt: TGTGCCAGCAGCTTAAGGACTAGCGGGAGGGCCGGGAACACCGGGGAGCTGTTTTTT
cdr3_aa: CASSLRTSGRAGNTGELFF
cdr3_length: 19
d_call: TRBD2
v_call: TRBV7-9
j_call: TRBJ2-2
clone_size: -

cdr3_nt: TGTGCCAGCAGCTTATTCCTTTACACTGAAGCTTTCTTT
cdr3_aa: CASSLFLYTEAFF
cdr3_length: 13
d_call: -
v_call: TRBV7-2
j_call: TRBJ1-1
clone_size: -

cdr3_nt: TGTGCCAGCAGCTCACGCCGGACAGGGGCGACAAATCAGCCCCAGCATTTT
cdr3_aa: CASSSRRTGATNQPQHF
cdr3_length: 17
d_call: TRBD1
v_call: TRBV7-8
j_call: TRBJ1-5
clone_size: -

cdr3_nt: TGTGCCAGCAAGCGACTAGGAGCCAAAAACATTCAGTACTTC
cdr3_aa: CASKRLGAKNIQYF
cdr3_length: 14
d_call: -
v_call: TRBV6-5
j_call: TRBJ2-4
clone_size: -

cdr3_nt: TGCGCCAGCAGCCAAGACCCGGGACTCGGCACCGGGGAGCTGTTTTTT
cdr3_aa: CASSQDPGLGTGELFF
cdr3_length: 16
d_call: -
v_call: TRBV4-3
j_call: TRBJ2-2
clone_size: -

cdr3_nt: TGTGCCAGCAGCGTAGTGGGGGGGGCGGATGGCTACACCTTC
cdr3_aa: CASSVVGGADGYTF
cdr3_length: 14
d_call: -
v_call: TRBV9
j_call: TRBJ1-2
clone_size: -

cdr3_nt: TGTGCCAGCAGCCGGGGTGGCGGTCAATACGAGCAGTACTTC
cdr3_aa: CASSRGGGQYEQYF
cdr3_length: 14
d_call: -
v_call: TRBV9
j_call: TRBJ2-7
clone_size: -

cdr3_nt: TGTGCCAGCTCACGGGGACATAAGAATTCCTATGGCTACACCTTC
cdr3_aa: CASSRGHKNSYGYTF
cdr3_length: 15
d_call: -
v_call: TRBV18
j_call: TRBJ1-2
clone_size: -

cdr3_nt: TGTGCCTGGAGTCGGGGGTACGAGCAGTACTTC
cdr3_aa: CAWSRGYEQYF
cdr3_length: 11
d_call: -
v_call: TRBV30
j_call: TRBJ2-7
clone_size: -

cdr3_nt: TGTGCCACCAGCAGAGTGTCTAGCGGGTACAATGAGCAGTTCTTC
cdr3_aa: CATSRVSSGYNEQFF
cdr3_length: 15
d_call: TRBD2
v_call: TRBV15
j_call: TRBJ2-1
clone_size: -

cdr3_nt: TGTGCCAGCAGCTTGGCGGCGACTAGCGGGAGTGATGAGCAGTTCTTC
cdr3_aa: CASSLAATSGSDEQFF
cdr3_length: 16
d_call: TRBD2
v_call: TRBV5-4
j_call: TRBJ2-1
clone_size: -

cdr3_nt: TGTGCCAGCTCACCACCGAGTAACCACGAGCAGTACTTC
cdr3_aa: CASSPPSNHEQYF
cdr3_length: 13
d_call: -
v_call: TRBV18
j_call: TRBJ2-7
clone_size: -

cdr3_nt: TGTGCCAGTAGTATAGCTCGTAGCGGGAACGCCATTCAGTACTTC
cdr3_aa: CASSIARSGNAIQYF
cdr3_length: 15
d_call: TRBD2
v_call: TRBV19
j_call: TRBJ2-4
clone_size: -

cdr3_nt: TGTGCCAGCAGCCGGGGGGGGAGGCTCGCGCAGTACTTC
cdr3_aa: CASSRGGRLAQYF
cdr3_length: 13
d_call: TRBD2
v_call: TRBV6-5
j_call: TRBJ2-7
clone_size: -

cdr3_nt: TGTGCCAGCAGCCACTCATTCCGCCCCTGGACAGGGTGGGGTTTT
cdr3_aa: CASSHSFRPWTGWGF
cdr3_length: 15
d_call: TRBD1
v_call: TRBV7-9
j_call: TRBJ1-1
clone_size: -

cdr3_nt: TGTGCCTGGAGTGTACAGCCCCATAGCTACGAGCAGTACTTC
cdr3_aa: CAWSVQPHSYEQYF
cdr3_length: 14
d_call: -
v_call: TRBV30
j_call: TRBJ2-7
clone_size: -

cdr3_nt: TGTGCCAGCAGCACGACAGCAAATTCCTACAATGAGCAGTTCTTC
cdr3_aa: CASSTTANSYNEQFF
cdr3_length: 15
d_call: -
v_call: TRBV5-4
j_call: TRBJ2-1
clone_size: -